This TCR beta chain was obtained from a study of beta chain features in type 1 diabetes. Study-level findings and limits: Type 1 diabetes patients had moderately but significantly shorter TCRB CDR3s in all four CD4+ subsets.

Expressed TCRB transcripts were sequenced because the entire RNA isolate underwent reverse transcription. Here immunoSEQ multiplex PCR was the method, and the copy in TCRdb shows in-frame clones only, minus some. The sample has about 340,000 clones, about 14% seen once. It was via CD45RO/CCR7/CD25/CD127/CD95/CD27 that CD4+ naive, central memory, regulatory and stem cell-like memory cells were sorted. Details on this clone: What it binds is unknown.

Specimen: naive CD4+ T cells from blood. The receptor was isolated from a woman aged 18 to 35 with type 1 diabetes.

The CDR3 loop reads CAWSSGQGGTNEKLFF. The CDR3 region has the DNA TGTGCCTGGAGTTCCGGACAGGGGGGGACTAATGAAAAACTGTTTTTT. V and J are TRBV30 and TRBJ1-4; 10 bases line up with TRBD1. Germline V gene sequence: CDR1 GTSNPN, CDR2 SVGIG (reference sequence). Trimming at V came to 2 bases and at J to 2 bases, leaving 5 bases not matched to a gene. The CDR3 has 16 residues.